This T cell receptor (beta chain) comes out of a study of blood T cell repertoires in COVID-19. Study information: T cells, B-cell-depleted T cells, or PBMCs supplied cDNA or gDNA.

Original handling: It was from reference gene primer amplification that nucleated cell counts were estimated. Some clones are missing from TCRdb's copy, which holds only in-frame ones; the method was immunoSEQ multiplex PCR. V and J calls and clone size come straight from that table; D and trimming were deduced from the DNA. The profile shows just over 150,000 clones, approximately 95% of them singletons. Trimming took off 2 bases at V and 6 bases at J, with 11 bases between the two ends. Germline V gives CDR1 SGHDT, CDR2 YYEEEE. This CDR3 has 13 residues. The source is a woman between 45 and 65 years old with acute or convalescent COVID-19. Sequenced sample: peripheral blood. The chain uses TRBV5-6 and TRBJ1-1; D is ambiguous. CDR3 nucleotide sequence: TGTGCCAGCAGCTTCCCGGGATTGGCTGAAGCTTTCTTT. Translated: CASSFPGLAEAFF.